The next 25 T cell receptor beta chains were all read from a single sample in a study of human T cells and chemical hapten exposure. The time point denotes: patch test 2, 6 weeks after DPC sensitization. Noted treatment: therapeutic diphenylcyclopropenone sensitization with weekly scalp DPC. A single record per CDR3 protein comes from TCRdb applying MiXCR to the RACE reads. The profile shows 350,000 to 400,000 distinct CDR3 sequences, just under 6.5% of them singletons. This material consisted of whole blood, taken in connection with sensitization to the hapten diphenylcyclopropenone (DPC). Source of these receptors: a woman between 18 and 29 years old with alopecia areata. Some clones in this sample may be carry-over from other donors' samples.

This sequence joins TRBV12-3 or TRBV12-4 and TRBJ2-3; 9 nucleotides line up with TRBD2. The CDR3 consists of 15 residues. V lost 3 bases to trimming and J lost 3 bases; unmatched junction nucleotides: 4. In DNA form, the CDR3 reads TGTGCCAGCAGTTTTCGGCGGGGGGGTACAGATACGCAGTATTTT. It translates to CASSFRRGGTDTQYF.

The chain is built from TRBV7-9 and TRBJ2-5; D possibly corresponds to TRBD2 (6 bases). V was shortened by 5 bases and J by 4 bases, with 14 bases between the two germline ends. The CDR3 has 14 amino acids. Germline CDR1 and CDR2: SEHNR and FQNEAQ (reference sequence). The CDR3 loop reads CASSKTSRRETQYF. CDR3 nucleotide sequence: TGTGCCAGCAGCAAAACTAGCCGGAGAGAGACCCAGTACTTC. The full variable domain, with the rest looked up from reference TRBV7-9 and TRBJ2-5, is DTGVSQNPRHKITKRGQNVTFRCDPISEHNRLYWYRQTLGQGPEFLTYFQNEAQLEKSRLLSDRFSAERPKGSFSTLEIQRTEQGDSAMYLCASSKTSRRETQYFGPGTRLLVL.

This clonotype has ten or more counts. This rearrangement joins TRBV20-1 to TRBJ1-6; D gene unclear. CDR1 and CDR2 (germline): DFQATT, SNEGSKA (reference sequence). The length of the CDR3 is 14 residues. Trimming removed 0 bases at V and 5 bases at J, with 8 bases between. The CDR3 loop reads CSAREAENNSPLHF. The CDR3, as DNA: TGCAGTGCTAGAGAGGCAGAGAATAATTCACCCCTCCACTTT.

The genes are TRBV3-1 and TRBJ2-1; TRBD1 agrees at 9 bases. V gave up 4 bases and J gave up 7 bases; unmatched junction bases: 2. CDR3 length equals 13 residues. Germline-derived CDR1 and CDR2 are LGHDT and YNNKEL (reference sequence). The CDR3 DNA is TGTGCCAGCAGCCGGGACAGGGAAAATGAGCAGTTCTTC. Protein product: CASSRDRENEQFF.

This clonotype was detected a few times. This chain joins TRBV2 and TRBJ1-1; tentative D call: TRBD1 (5 bases). CDR1 SNHLY and CDR2 FYNNEI come from the germline V gene. The CDR3 sequence is 13 residues long. The V gene lost 8 bases and the J gene lost 1 base, with 11 bases spanning the gap. Here the CDR3 DNA reads TGTGCCAGCTGGGGACGGGAGAACACTGAAGCTTTCTTT. Encoded protein: CASWGRENTEAFF.

This chain joins TRBV12-3 or TRBV12-4 and TRBJ1-5; 8 bases are a match to TRBD1. The CDR3 totals 16 residues. The V and J ends lost 4 bases and 0 bases, in that order; junction bases with no gene match: 5. CDR3 in amino acids: CASSSGGSNSNQPQHF. CDR3 DNA sequence: TGTGCCAGCAGTTCAGGGGGCAGCAATAGCAATCAGCCCCAGCATTTT.

This clonotype was found many times. The V call is TRBV25-1, the J call TRBJ1-2, with 12 bases that match TRBD1. Per germline, CDR1 MGHDK and CDR2 SYGVNS. The CDR3 runs 15 residues. V gave up 6 bases and J gave up 2 bases; unmatched junction bases: 4. CDR3 amino acids: CASSPGTGGNYGYTF. CDR3 bases: TGTGCCAGCAGCCCTGGGACAGGGGGCAACTATGGCTACACCTTC.

This clonotype was detected many times. V and J are TRBV19 and TRBJ1-5; D not resolved. V was trimmed by 3 bases and J by 0 bases, leaving 12 bases between them. Germline lookup yields CDR1 LNHDA and CDR2 SQIVND (reference sequence). The CDR3 has 16 amino acids. CDR3: CASSIYSGSSNQPQHF. The CDR3 coding sequence is TGTGCCAGTAGTATCTACTCCGGCAGTAGCAATCAGCCCCAGCATTTT.

This sequence joins TRBV6-2 or TRBV6-3 and TRBJ2-7; 7 bases line up with TRBD1. The V segment lost 6 bases and the J segment 3 bases; nucleotides outside the gene matches: 5. Germline CDR1 is MNHEY and CDR2 is SVGEGT. CDR3 size: 13 residues. Here the CDR3 DNA reads TGTGCCAGCAGCCGGGACAGCCTCTACGAGCAGTACTTC. Translated: CASSRDSLYEQYF.

The chain links TRBV7-9 to TRBJ1-2; D is possibly TRBD1 (6 bases). Germline assignment: CDR1 SEHNR and CDR2 FQNEAQ (reference sequence). This CDR3 region has 15 residues. Trimming shortened V by 2 bases and J by 5 bases, and 15 bases separated the two germline ends. The CDR3 is CASSLTGSGLYGYTF. CDR3 bases: TGTGCCAGCAGCTTAACAGGGTCGGGATTGTATGGCTACACCTTC.

This clonotype was detected only once. The chain has TRBV29-1 and TRBJ2-3, with D unresolved. Germline CDR1 and CDR2: SQVTM and ANQGSEA. V was cut by 4 bases and J by 8 bases, with 16 bases left in between. This CDR3 spans 13 amino acids. The CDR3 is CSVGDFLLGTQYF. In DNA, the CDR3 is TGCAGCGTTGGCGACTTCCTCTTGGGTACGCAGTATTTT.

The chain couples TRBV10-3 to TRBJ2-7, with a tentative D call TRBD2 (6 bases). V gave up 6 bases and J gave up 0 bases, with 9 bases separating them. Germline V gene sequence: CDR1 ENHRY, CDR2 SYGVKD. There are 13 residues in the CDR3. This CDR3 reads CAIREEGSYEQYF. The CDR3 bases are TGTGCCATCAGGGAGGAGGGCTCCTACGAGCAGTACTTC.

This clonotype was counted ten times or more. This chain joins TRBV11-1 and TRBJ2-5; D gene unclear. The V gene's germline CDR1 is SGHAT and CDR2 FQDESV (reference sequence). With 3 bases removed from V and 0 bases from J, the gap between germline ends came to 11 bases. The CDR3 sequence is 15 residues long. The chain's CDR3 is CASSFWDEYQETQYF. CDR3 in DNA: TGTGCCAGCAGCTTCTGGGATGAGTACCAAGAGACCCAGTACTTC.

This clonotype has ten or more counts. This chain connects TRBV11-2 to TRBJ1-4; the D is unclear. Trimming removed 1 base at V and 3 bases at J, with 6 bases between. Germline CDR1 is SGHAT and CDR2 is FQNNGV. The CDR3 runs to 14 residues. The CDR3 here is CASSLAGANEKLFF. As DNA, the CDR3 is TGTGCCAGCAGCTTAGCCGGGGCTAATGAAAAACTGTTTTTT.

In its sample, this clonotype was seen a few times. A read error may be the cause here, since a much bigger clone is one base away. The J gene is TRBJ1-5, the V gene TRBV6-5; 7 bases are a match to TRBD1. This CDR3 is 13 amino acids long. Trimming at V came to 6 bases and at J to 3 bases, leaving 2 bases not matched to a gene. The germline gives CDR1 MNHEY, CDR2 SVGAGI. As DNA, the CDR3 is TGTGCCAGCAGCGGACAGGACAATCAGCCCCAGCATTTT. It specifies CASSGQDNQPQHF.

At least ten counts were recorded for this clonotype. The chain uses TRBV28 and TRBJ2-4; D perhaps matches TRBD2 (6 bases). The CDR3 is 14 residues long. The germline V and J ends were trimmed by 4 bases and 9 bases, with 16 bases remaining between them. Per germline, CDR1 MDHEN and CDR2 SYDVKM. For the CDR3, the DNA is TGTGCCAGCAGTTCGCGGGACTCCCCGGTCATTCAGTACTTC. Translation gives CASSSRDSPVIQYF.

The V call is TRBV6-6, the J call TRBJ1-5; perhaps TRBD1 as D (5 bases). V lost 2 bases and J lost 7, with 18 bases in between. CDR3 length: 16 residues. Germline-derived CDR1 and CDR2 are MNHNY and SVGAGI (reference sequence). CDR3 protein: CASSYPGGFINQPQHF. The CDR3 DNA is TGTGCCAGCAGTTACCCCGGGGGTTTTATCAACCAGCCCCAGCATTTT.

In regard to this clonotype: A much more abundant neighbour one base away suggests this may be a read error. The V call is TRBV6-2 or TRBV6-3, the J call TRBJ2-3; maybe TRBD2 (5 bases). The CDR3 sequence is 13 residues long. CDR1 and CDR2 from the germline V gene are MNHEY and SVGEGT. CDR3 region: CASRGSSTDMQYF. DNA for the CDR3: TGTGCCAGCAGAGGATCTAGCACAGATATGCAGTATTTT.

Only a few counts were recorded for this clonotype. The chain joins TRBV4-3 to TRBJ2-3; 7 bases map to TRBD2. Trimming at V came to 0 bases and at J to 2 bases, leaving 11 bases not matched to a gene. The CDR3 sequence is 18 residues long. Germline V gives CDR1 LGHNA, CDR2 YSLEER. The CDR3 reads CASSQDRDGGYITDTQYF. The CDR3 DNA sequence: TGCGCCAGCAGCCAAGATAGAGACGGGGGGTATATCACAGATACGCAGTATTTT.

This clonotype was detected ten times or more. CDR3 in DNA: TGTGCCAGCAGCTTAACAGCGGGACAGGGGAATGGCTACACCTTC. It yields the protein CASSLTAGQGNGYTF. The rearrangement joins TRBV7-9 to TRBJ1-2, with 10 bases that match TRBD1. Germline lookup yields CDR1 SEHNR and CDR2 FQNEAQ (reference sequence). The trim removed 2 bases at V and 6 bases at J, leaving 6 bases unmatched. The CDR3 loop spans 15 amino acids.

At least ten counts were recorded for this clonotype. V usage is TRBV7-9 and J usage is TRBJ2-7; D is undetermined. Germline CDR1 SEHNR, CDR2 FQNEAQ (reference sequence). V was trimmed by 5 bases and J by 3 bases, leaving 23 bases between them. The CDR3 covers 17 residues. CDR3 sequence reads: CASSHEVYEDEDYEQYF. CDR3 bases: TGTGCCAGCAGCCACGAGGTATATGAGGACGAGGACTACGAGCAGTACTTC.

The count of this clonotype is one. The V call is TRBV18, the J call TRBJ2-2; weak D call: TRBD2 (6 bases). Germline CDR1 KGHSH, CDR2 LQKENI. V gave up 3 bases and J gave up 0 bases, with 11 bases separating them. This CDR3 has 16 amino acids. DNA of the CDR3: TGTGCCAGCTCACCCTACGGGGGACCGAACACCGGGGAGCTGTTTTTT. It yields the protein CASSPYGGPNTGELFF.

This chain links TRBV29-1 with TRBJ2-7; D unclear. CDR3 size: 13 residues. The ends were cut back, 5 bases at V and 1 base at J, with 12 bases in the middle. CDR1 and CDR2 (germline): SQVTM, ANQGSEA. The DNA of the CDR3 is TGCAGCGTTTCAGAGGAAAGGTCCTACGAGCAGTACTTC. Amino acid sequence: CSVSEERSYEQYF.

CDR3 sequence (DNA): TGTGCCAGCAGTTACTCGACGGTCTCGGGGGATCTCTATGGCTACACCTTC. Translating gives CASSYSTVSGDLYGYTF. The V gene is TRBV6-5, the J gene TRBJ1-2; tentative D call: TRBD1 (5 bases). V lost 0 bases, J lost 4 bases, and 18 bases lay in between. Germline V CDR1 and CDR2: MNHEY, SVGAGI. The CDR3 loop spans 17 amino acids.

The chain uses TRBV12-5 and TRBJ1-3; TRBD1 matches 7 bases. Germline CDR1 LGHNT, CDR2 FRNRAP. The length of the CDR3 is 18 residues. V trimming: 2 bases; J trimming: 0 bases; junction bases outside the gene matches: 10. The DNA for the CDR3 is TGTGCTAGTGGTTTGCTACTCCTGGGACAGAGCTCTGGAAACACCATATATTTT. Protein: CASGLLLLGQSSGNTIYF.